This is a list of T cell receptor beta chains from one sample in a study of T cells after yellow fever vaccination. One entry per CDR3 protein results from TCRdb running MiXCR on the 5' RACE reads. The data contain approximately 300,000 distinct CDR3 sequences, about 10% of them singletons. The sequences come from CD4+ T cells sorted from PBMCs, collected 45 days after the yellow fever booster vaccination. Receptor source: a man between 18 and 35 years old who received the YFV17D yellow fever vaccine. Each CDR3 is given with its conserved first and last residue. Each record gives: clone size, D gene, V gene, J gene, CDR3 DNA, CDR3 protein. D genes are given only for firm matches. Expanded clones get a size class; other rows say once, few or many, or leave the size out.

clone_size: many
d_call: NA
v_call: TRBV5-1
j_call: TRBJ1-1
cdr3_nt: TGCGCCAGCAGCTTGGCCGTGAACACTGAAGCTTTCTTT
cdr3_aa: CASSLAVNTEAFF

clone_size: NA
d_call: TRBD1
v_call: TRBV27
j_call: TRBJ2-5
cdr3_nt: TGTGCCAGCAGCCCCCGCGGGACAGGGCAAGAGACCCAGTACTTC
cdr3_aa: CASSPRGTGQETQYF

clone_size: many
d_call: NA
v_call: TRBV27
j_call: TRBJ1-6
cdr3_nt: TGTGCCAGCAGCCGGACACCCTATAATTCACCCCTCCACTTT
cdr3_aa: CASSRTPYNSPLHF

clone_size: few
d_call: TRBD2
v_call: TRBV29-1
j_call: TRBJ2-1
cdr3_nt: TGCAGCGTTGAGCTAGCGGTACATGAGCAGTTCTTC
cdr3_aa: CSVELAVHEQFF

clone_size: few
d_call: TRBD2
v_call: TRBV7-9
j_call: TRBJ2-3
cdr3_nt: TGTGCCAGCAGCCCCCGGACTAGCGGGGGGGCGGTAGGTACAGATACGCAGTATTTT
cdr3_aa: CASSPRTSGGAVGTDTQYF

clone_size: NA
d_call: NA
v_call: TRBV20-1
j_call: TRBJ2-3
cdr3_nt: TGCAGTGCTAGAGACCCCTCTGGCACAGATACGCAGTATTTT
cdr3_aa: CSARDPSGTDTQYF

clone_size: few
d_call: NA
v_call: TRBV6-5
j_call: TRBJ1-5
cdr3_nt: TGTGCCAGCAGTTACTCGTCTACAGGGTTCACTCAGCCCCAGCATTTT
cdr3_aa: CASSYSSTGFTQPQHF

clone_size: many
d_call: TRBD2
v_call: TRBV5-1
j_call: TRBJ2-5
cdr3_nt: TGCGCCAGCAGCGGGGGACTAGCGGGAGAGACCCAGTACTTC
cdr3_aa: CASSGGLAGETQYF

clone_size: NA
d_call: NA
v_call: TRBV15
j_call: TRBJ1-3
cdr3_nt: TGTGCCACCAGCAGGGTCGGGTCGGGAAACACCATATATTTT
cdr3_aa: CATSRVGSGNTIYF

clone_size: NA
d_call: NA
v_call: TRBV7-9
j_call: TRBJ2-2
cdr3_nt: TGTGCCAGCACGACGTCTAACACCGGGGAGCTGTTTTTT
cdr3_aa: CASTTSNTGELFF

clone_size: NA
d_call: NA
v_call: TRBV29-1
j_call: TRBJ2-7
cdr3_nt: TGCAGCGTCTCGGGGGTCTCGGGGGAGCAGTACTTC
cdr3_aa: CSVSGVSGEQYF

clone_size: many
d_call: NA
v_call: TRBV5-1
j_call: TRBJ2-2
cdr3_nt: TGCGCCAGCAGCTTGCGAACGAACACCGGGGAGCTGTTTTTT
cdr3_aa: CASSLRTNTGELFF

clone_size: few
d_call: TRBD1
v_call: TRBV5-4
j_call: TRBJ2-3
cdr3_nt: TGTGCGTCTGGGGGATCCGGGACAGGGTCTATAGATACGCAGTATTTT
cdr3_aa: CASGGSGTGSIDTQYF

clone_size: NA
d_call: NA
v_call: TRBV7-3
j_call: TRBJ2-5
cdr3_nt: TGTGCCAGCAGCCTCCATGGCGGCCAAGAGACCCAGTACTTC
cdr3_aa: CASSLHGGQETQYF

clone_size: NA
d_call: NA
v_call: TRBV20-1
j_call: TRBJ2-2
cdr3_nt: TGCAGTGCGGAAAACACCGGGGAGCTGTTTTTT
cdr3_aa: CSAENTGELFF

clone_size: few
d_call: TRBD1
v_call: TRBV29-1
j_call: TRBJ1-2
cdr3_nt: TGCAGCGTAACCGACAGGGGAGATGGCTACACCTTC
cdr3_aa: CSVTDRGDGYTF

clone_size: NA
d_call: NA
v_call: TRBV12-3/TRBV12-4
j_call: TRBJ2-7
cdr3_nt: TGTGCCAGCAGTCTCCGGGACGGACCCTACGAGCAGTACTTC
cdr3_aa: CASSLRDGPYEQYF

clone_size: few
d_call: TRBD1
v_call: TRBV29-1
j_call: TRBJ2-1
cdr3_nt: TGCAGCGTTGAAGATAAGACAGGGTACAATGAGCAGTTCTTC
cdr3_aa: CSVEDKTGYNEQFF

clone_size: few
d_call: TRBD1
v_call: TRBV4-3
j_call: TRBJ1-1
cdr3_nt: TGCGCCAGCAGCCAAGGGGACAGCCAAGTTGAAGCTTTCTTT
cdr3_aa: CASSQGDSQVEAFF

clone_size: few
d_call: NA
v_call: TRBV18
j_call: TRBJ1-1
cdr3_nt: TGTGCCAGCTCACCACTCCCGGACGGCACTGAAGCTTTCTTT
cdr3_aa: CASSPLPDGTEAFF

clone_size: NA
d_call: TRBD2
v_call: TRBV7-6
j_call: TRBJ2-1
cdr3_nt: TGTGCCAGCAGCTCCGGGACTAGCGGGGGGGGTGAGCAGTTCTTC
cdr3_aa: CASSSGTSGGGEQFF

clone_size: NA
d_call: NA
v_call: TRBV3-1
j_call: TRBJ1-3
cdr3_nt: TGTGCCAGCAGCCAAGACGGCAGCGGAAACACCATATATTTT
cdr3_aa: CASSQDGSGNTIYF

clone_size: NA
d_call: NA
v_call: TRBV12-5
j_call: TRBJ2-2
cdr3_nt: TGTGCTAGTGGTTTGAAACAAGTCACCGGGGAGCTGTTTTTT
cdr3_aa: CASGLKQVTGELFF

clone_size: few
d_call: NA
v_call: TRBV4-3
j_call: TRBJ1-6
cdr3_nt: TGCGCCAGCAGCCGGGGGTGGGAGGATTCACCCCTCCACTTT
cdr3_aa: CASSRGWEDSPLHF

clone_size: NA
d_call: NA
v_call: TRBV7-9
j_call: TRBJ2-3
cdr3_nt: TGTGCCAGCAGCCCGGGACTCAGTATAACAGATACGCAGTATTTT
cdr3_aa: CASSPGLSITDTQYF

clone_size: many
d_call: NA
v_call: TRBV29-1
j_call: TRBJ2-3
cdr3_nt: TGCAGCACGGGGGGCGGTACGCAGTATTTT
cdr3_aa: CSTGGGTQYF

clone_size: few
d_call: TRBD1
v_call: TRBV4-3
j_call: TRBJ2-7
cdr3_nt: TGCGCCAGCAGCCAAGATCCGCCTAGGACAGGGGGCAGGTACGAGCAGTACTTC
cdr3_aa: CASSQDPPRTGGRYEQYF

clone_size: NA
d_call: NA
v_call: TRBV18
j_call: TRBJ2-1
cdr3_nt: TGTGCCAGCTCACCGGGAGCGGTTTCGGACAATGAGCAGTTCTTC
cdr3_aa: CASSPGAVSDNEQFF